These 15 T cell receptor beta chains originate from one sample sequenced in a study of T cells in Graves' hyperthyroidism and ophthalmopathy. TCR beta CDR3 sequences were amplified from RNA transcripts. An initial round of RT-PCR targeting the TCR CDR3 relied on the HTBI primer set. TCRdb called the multiplex PCR reads again in MiXCR, with one record for every CDR3 protein. Counted here are about 570,000 distinct CDR3 sequences, around 15% occurring once; the ten biggest clones make up 11% to 15%. Sequences were obtained from blood. The origin of the receptors is a woman in her forties with Graves' hyperthyroidism.

The genes are TRBV5-1 and TRBJ2-6; the match to TRBD2 covers 9 bases. This CDR3 has 18 amino acids. Germline V gene data show CDR1 as SGHRS and CDR2 as YFSETQ. V was pared by 0 bases and J by 1 base, with 5 bases of the junction left unmatched. The CDR3 DNA sequence: TGCGCCAGCAGCTTGGTCTCGCTAGCGGGATCTGGGGCCAACGTCCTGACTTTC. This encodes CASSLVSLAGSGANVLTF.

This clonotype was detected a few times. A much larger clone lies a single base off, so this may be a read error. J is TRBJ1-2 and V is TRBV3-1; 7 bases line up with TRBD1. The CDR3 consists of 15 residues. CDR1 and CDR2 from the germline V gene are LGHDT and YNNKEL (reference sequence). CDR3 DNA: TGTGCCAGCAGCCCGGGGACAGCTTCTAACTATGGCCACACCTTC. Its translation: CASSPGTASNYGHTF.

Concerning this clonotype itself: A much more abundant neighbour one base away suggests this may be a read error. CDR3 sequence: CTSSGGEQYF. As DNA, the CDR3 is TGTACCAGCAGTGGCGGCGAGCAGTACTTC. The J gene is TRBJ2-7, the V gene TRBV11-2; D is uncertain. CDR3 length: 10 amino acids. CDR1 SGHAT and CDR2 FQNNGV come from the germline V gene.

V and J are TRBV29-1 and TRBJ2-1, with D perhaps TRBD2 (5 bases). Trimming stripped 4 bases from V and 6 bases from J, with 19 bases between. CDR3 length: 15 amino acids. Germline CDR1 is SQVTM and CDR2 is ANQGSEA. The DNA of the CDR3 is TGCAGCGTTGTAGGAATCCCGCTAGCCGCCAATGAGCAGTTCTTC. This encodes CSVVGIPLAANEQFF.

This clonotype occurred many times. The rearrangement joins TRBV20-1 to TRBJ2-5; 9 nucleotides agree with TRBD2. The V segment lost 2 bases and the J segment 3 bases; nucleotides outside the gene matches: 4. The CDR3 consists of 14 residues. Germline V gene lookup returns CDR1 DFQATT and CDR2 SNEGSKA (reference sequence). CDR3 coding DNA: TGCAGTGCTAGAACGTCTAGCGGGGAAGAGACCCAGTACTTC. The encoded protein is CSARTSSGEETQYF.

This clonotype was seen more than once but under ten times. The chain links TRBV19 to TRBJ2-7; tentative D call: TRBD2 (5 bases). Germline lookup yields CDR1 LNHDA and CDR2 SQIVND (reference sequence). There are 14 residues in the CDR3. Trimming left V 4 bases short and J 1 base short, with 11 bases between. CDR3: CASSSLARSYEQYF. Written as DNA, the CDR3 is TGTGCCAGTAGTAGTCTAGCCAGATCCTACGAGCAGTACTTC.

This clonotype was detected many times. The J gene is TRBJ2-2, the V gene TRBV10-3, with TRBD2 matching 14 bases. V lost 9 bases and J lost 4; bases outside the gene matches: 10. The CDR3 runs 17 residues. Germline CDR1 reads ENHRY; CDR2 reads SYGVKD. CDR3 in amino acids: CAIMTGTSGRVTGELFF. As DNA, the CDR3 is TGTGCCATTATGACCGGGACTAGCGGGAGAGTCACCGGGGAGCTGTTTTTT.

This clonotype was observed a handful of times. The CDR3 DNA follows: TGTGCCAGCAGCGACAGGGTTTGGAATTCACCCCTCCACTTT. It encodes CASSDRVWNSPLHF. V usage is TRBV27 and J usage is TRBJ1-6; 7 nucleotides match TRBD1. CDR3 length equals 14 residues. Germline CDR1 MNHEY, CDR2 SMNVEV (reference sequence). J gave up 7 bases and V 6 bases, and 6 bases lay outside the gene matches.

Worth noting for this clonotype: Since a much larger clone is just one base distant, this may be a read error. The chain carries TRBV27 and TRBJ1-2; 7 bases match TRBD1. The CDR3 is 15 amino acids. The germline V gene encodes CDR1 MNHEY and CDR2 SMNVEV (reference sequence). The CDR3 is CVSRLAEGAGYGYTF. The CDR3 nucleotides are TGTGTCAGCAGACTCGCCGAGGGGGCAGGCTATGGCTACACCTTC.

Only a few counts were recorded for this clonotype. The chain recombines TRBV6-1 with TRBJ2-1, with 8 bases lining up with TRBD1. The CDR3 loop spans 18 amino acids. V lost 4 bases, J lost 0 bases, and 11 bases stayed unmatched. Germline V lookup: CDR1 MNHNS, CDR2 SASEGT. DNA for the CDR3: TGTGCCAGCAGTGCCTACCCGACAGGGGCTAACTCCTACAATGAGCAGTTCTTC. It translates to CASSAYPTGANSYNEQFF.

This clonotype appeared a few times. This chain connects TRBV9 to TRBJ2-7, with D perhaps matching TRBD1 (6 bases). Trimming took off 5 bases at V and 5 bases at J, with 17 bases between the two ends. Germline CDR1 and CDR2: SGDLS and YYNGEE. The CDR3 totals 14 residues. CDR3 amino acids: CASSPGHDYNEQYF. The DNA of the CDR3 is TGTGCCAGCAGTCCGGGACATGATTATAACGAGCAGTACTTC.

This clonotype was seen many times. The chain links TRBV28 to TRBJ2-4; D may be TRBD1 (6 bases). The CDR3 sequence is 15 residues long. The V and J ends lost 5 bases and 0 bases respectively, with 11 bases between them. CDR1 MDHEN and CDR2 SYDVKM come from the germline V gene. CDR3 bases: TGTGCCAGCAGTGGACAGTCTCTAGCCAAAAACATTCAGTACTTC. This sequence encodes CASSGQSLAKNIQYF. Variable domain in full (rest from reference TRBV28 and TRBJ2-4): DVKVTQSSRYLVKRTGEKVFLECVQDMDHENMFWYRQDPGLGLRLIYFSYDVKMKEKGDIPEGYSVSREKKERFSLILESASTNQTSMYLCASSGQSLAKNIQYFGAGTRLSVL.

This clonotype was found a few times. The chain joins TRBV19 to TRBJ1-1; the D gene is possibly TRBD1 (5 bases). The V and J ends lost 6 bases and 3 bases respectively, with 17 bases between them. Germline-derived CDR1 and CDR2 are LNHDA and SQIVND (reference sequence). This CDR3 has 15 residues. In nucleotides, the CDR3 is TGTGCCAGTAGCCCGGACATCTCAGTGGACACTGAAGCTTTCTTT. Its protein product is CASSPDISVDTEAFF.

This clonotype was found a few times. The chain links TRBV6-4 to TRBJ2-1; TRBD2 matches 7 bases. Germline-derived CDR1 and CDR2 are MRHNA and SNTAGT. This CDR3 contains 16 residues. J lost 3 bases, V lost 4 bases, and 9 bases had no gene match. The CDR3 DNA is TGTGCCAGCAGTGCTGAGGGGCGCGGGGGCTACAATGAGCAGTTCTTC. Translation gives CASSAEGRGGYNEQFF.

The table lists this clonotype with many counts. The chain is built from TRBV7-9 and TRBJ1-1; 9 nucleotides agree with TRBD1. Germline lookup yields CDR1 SEHNR and CDR2 FQNEAQ (reference sequence). The CDR3 consists of 14 residues. The junction had 6 bases not matched to a gene; V was cut back by 4 bases and J by 6 bases. This chain's CDR3 is CASSSQGARAEAFF. As DNA, the CDR3 is TGTGCCAGCAGCTCACAGGGGGCGCGCGCTGAAGCTTTCTTT.